The present entry profiles one TCR beta chain with its context. This sample was taken from a study of blood T cell repertoires in COVID-19. Only in-frame clones appear in the TCRdb table, and some are missing; sequencing was by immunoSEQ multiplex PCR. The sample contains hundreds of thousands of clones, around 88% of which appear only once. The CDR3 has 13 amino acids. The V and J ends lost 2 bases and 2 bases respectively, with 6 bases between them. The germline V gene has CDR1 MNHEY and CDR2 SMNVEV (reference sequence). This receptor was obtained from a woman in her 40s with acute COVID-19. Sequences were obtained from PBMCs or T cells enriched from blood (not recorded which). The chain employs TRBV27 and TRBJ1-2; D possibly corresponds to TRBD1 (5 bases). The CDR3 protein is CASSLQGNYGYTF. The CDR3 DNA sequence: TGTGCCAGCAGTTTACAGGGAAACTATGGCTACACCTTC.